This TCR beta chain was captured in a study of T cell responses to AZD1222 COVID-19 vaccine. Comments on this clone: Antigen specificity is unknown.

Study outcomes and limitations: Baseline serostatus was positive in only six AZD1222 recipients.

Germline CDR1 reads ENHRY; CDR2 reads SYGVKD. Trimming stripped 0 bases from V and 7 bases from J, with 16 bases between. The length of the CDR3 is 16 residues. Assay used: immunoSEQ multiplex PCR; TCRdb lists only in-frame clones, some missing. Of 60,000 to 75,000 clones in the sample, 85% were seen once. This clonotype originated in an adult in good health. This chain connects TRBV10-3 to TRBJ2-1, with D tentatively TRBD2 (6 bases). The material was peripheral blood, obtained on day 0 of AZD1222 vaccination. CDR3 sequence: CAISESRTGVTNEQFF. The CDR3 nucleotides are TGTGCCATCAGTGAGTCAAGAACGGGAGTCACAAATGAGCAGTTCTTC.